This T cell receptor beta chain was sequenced in a study of preoperative IRX-2 immunotherapy in early breast cancer. Measured with immunoSEQ multiplex PCR; TCRdb has only the in-frame clones, and not every one. The sample includes about 98,000 clones, more than 80% of them seen just once. The germline gives CDR1 SGHAT, CDR2 FQDESV (reference sequence). J lost 2 bases, V lost 3 bases, and 4 bases had no gene match. This CDR3 contains 16 residues. Treatment in this sample: preoperative locoregional IRX-2 cytokine immunotherapy. The sample here was tumor tissue, taken after IRX-2 immunotherapy. The source is a human donor with breast cancer. V gene TRBV11-1 combines with J gene TRBJ2-3; 11 nucleotides agree with TRBD2. The CDR3, as DNA: TGTGCCAGCAGCTTGAGACTAGCGGGAAACACAGATACGCAGTATTTT. Translating it yields CASSLRLAGNTDTQYF. The full variable domain, rest sourced from reference TRBV11-1 and TRBJ2-3, is EAEVAQSPRYKITEKSQAVAFWCDPISGHATLYWYRQILGQGPELLVQFQDESVVDDSQLPKDRFSAERLKGVDSTLKIQPAELGDSAMYLCASSLRLAGNTDTQYFGPGTRLTVL.